This TCR beta chain was sequenced in a study of CD8 T cells in ankylosing spondylitis. Germline V CDR1 and CDR2: MDHEN, SYDVKM. CDR3 length: 13 amino acids. The V end was cut by 6 bases, the J end by 4 bases, with 10 bases between. In TCRdb, the 5' RACE reads were re-called with MiXCR into one record per CDR3 protein. The sample gives about 170,000 distinct CDR3 sequences, 18% of which show up once; around 7.6% is in the top ten. The material sequenced was blood, either unsorted or a sorted T cell fraction (not recorded which). J is TRBJ2-1 and V is TRBV28, with D hard to call. The clonotype was recovered from a male donor with ankylosing spondylitis or in good health (not recorded which). CDR3 protein: CASRAHSYNEQFF. The CDR3 nucleotides are TGTGCCAGCAGGGCCCACAGTTACAATGAGCAGTTCTTC.